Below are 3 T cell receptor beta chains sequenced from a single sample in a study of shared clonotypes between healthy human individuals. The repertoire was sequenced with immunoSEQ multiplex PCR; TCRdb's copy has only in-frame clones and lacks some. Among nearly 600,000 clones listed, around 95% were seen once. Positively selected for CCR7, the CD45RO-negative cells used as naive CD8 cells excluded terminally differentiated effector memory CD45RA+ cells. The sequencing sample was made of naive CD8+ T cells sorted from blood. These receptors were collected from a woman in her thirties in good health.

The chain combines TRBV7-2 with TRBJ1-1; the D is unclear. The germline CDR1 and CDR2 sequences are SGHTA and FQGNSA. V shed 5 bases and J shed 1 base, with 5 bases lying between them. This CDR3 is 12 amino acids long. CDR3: CASSPTNTEAFF. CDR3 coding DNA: TGTGCCAGCAGCCCAACGAACACTGAAGCTTTCTTT.

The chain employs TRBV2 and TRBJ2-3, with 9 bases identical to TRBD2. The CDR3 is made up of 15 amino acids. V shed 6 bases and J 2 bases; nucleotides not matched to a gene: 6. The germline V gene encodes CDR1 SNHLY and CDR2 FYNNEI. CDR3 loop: CASSGTSRYTDTQYF. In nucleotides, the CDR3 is TGTGCCAGCAGCGGGACTAGCAGATACACAGATACGCAGTATTTT.

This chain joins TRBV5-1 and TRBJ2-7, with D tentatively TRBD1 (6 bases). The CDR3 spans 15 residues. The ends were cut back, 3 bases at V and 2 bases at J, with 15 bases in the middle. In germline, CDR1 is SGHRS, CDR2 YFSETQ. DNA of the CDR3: TGCGCCAGCAGCTCAGAGCCTGGACAGACCTACGAGCAGTACTTC. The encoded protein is CASSSEPGQTYEQYF.